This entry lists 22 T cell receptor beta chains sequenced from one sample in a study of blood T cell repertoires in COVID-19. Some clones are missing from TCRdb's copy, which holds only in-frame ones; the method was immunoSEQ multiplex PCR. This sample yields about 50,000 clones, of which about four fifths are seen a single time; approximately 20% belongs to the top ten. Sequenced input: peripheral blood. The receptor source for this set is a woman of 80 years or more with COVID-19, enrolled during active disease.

CDR3 sequence (DNA): TGTGCCAGCAGCCCCCCCGGCTTGGCAGGCCCCAGGGGTCTCCGAGGTGGCTACACCTTC. As protein: CASSPPGLAGPRGLRGGYTF. This chain connects TRBV14 to TRBJ1-2; D is perhaps TRBD1 (6 bases). The CDR3 is made up of 20 amino acids. The V and J ends lost 4 bases and 7 bases respectively, with 34 bases between them. CDR1 is SGHDN and CDR2 is FVKESK in the germline V gene.

In DNA, the CDR3 is TGTGCCAGCAGTTCAGTAGCGGCCGGCACAGATACGCAGTATTTT. Translation: CASSSVAAGTDTQYF. The V call is TRBV27, the J call TRBJ2-3; D is perhaps TRBD2 (6 bases). Germline V gene sequence: CDR1 MNHEY, CDR2 SMNVEV (reference sequence). The V end lost 4 bases, the J end lost 1 base, and 12 bases lay between the germline ends. This CDR3 has 15 amino acids.

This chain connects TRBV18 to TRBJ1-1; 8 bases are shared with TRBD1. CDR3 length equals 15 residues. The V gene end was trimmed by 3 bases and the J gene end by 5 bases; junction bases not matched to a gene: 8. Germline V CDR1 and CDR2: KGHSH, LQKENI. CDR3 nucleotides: TGTGCCAGCTCACCGACAGGGGCCGCGGTGACTGAAGCTTTCTTT. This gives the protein CASSPTGAAVTEAFF.

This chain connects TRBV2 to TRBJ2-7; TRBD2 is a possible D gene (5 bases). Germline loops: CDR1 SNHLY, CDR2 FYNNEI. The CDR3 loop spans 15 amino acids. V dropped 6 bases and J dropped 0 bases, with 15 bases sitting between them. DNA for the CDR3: TGTGCCAGCAGCGAAAACCACGGGGTCTCCTACGAGCAGTACTTC. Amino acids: CASSENHGVSYEQYF. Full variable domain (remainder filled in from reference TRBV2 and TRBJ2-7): EPEVTQTPSHQVTQMGQEVILRCVPISNHLYFYWYRQILGQKVEFLVSFYNNEISEKSEIFDDQFSVERPDGSNFTLKIRSTKLEDSAMYFCASSENHGVSYEQYFGPGTRLTVT.

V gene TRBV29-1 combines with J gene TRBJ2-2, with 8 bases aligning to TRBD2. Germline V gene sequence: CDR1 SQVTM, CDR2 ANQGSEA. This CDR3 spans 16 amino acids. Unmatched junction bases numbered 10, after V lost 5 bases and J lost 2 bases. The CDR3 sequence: CSVLAGGRKNTGELFF. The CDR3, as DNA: TGCAGCGTTTTGGCGGGAGGCCGTAAAAACACCGGGGAGCTGTTTTTT.

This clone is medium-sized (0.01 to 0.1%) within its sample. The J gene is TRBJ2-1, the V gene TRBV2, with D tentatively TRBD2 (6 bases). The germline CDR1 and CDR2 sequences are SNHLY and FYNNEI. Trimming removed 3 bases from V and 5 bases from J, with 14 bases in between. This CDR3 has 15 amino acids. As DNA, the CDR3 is TGTGCCAGCAGTGACCCGGGACTTCACGACAATGAGCAGTTCTTC. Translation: CASSDPGLHDNEQFF.

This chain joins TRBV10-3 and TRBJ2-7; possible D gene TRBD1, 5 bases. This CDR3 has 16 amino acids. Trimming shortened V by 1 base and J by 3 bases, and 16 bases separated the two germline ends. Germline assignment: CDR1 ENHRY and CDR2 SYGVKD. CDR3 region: CAISEYWGNSGYEQYF. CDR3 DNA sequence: TGTGCCATCAGTGAGTATTGGGGCAATAGTGGCTACGAGCAGTACTTC.

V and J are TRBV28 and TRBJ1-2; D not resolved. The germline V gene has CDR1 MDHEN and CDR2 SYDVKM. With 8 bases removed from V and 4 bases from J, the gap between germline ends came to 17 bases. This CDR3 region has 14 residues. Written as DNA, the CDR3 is TGTGCCAGCGTTCCGTCGAGGGCGCCCTATGGCTACACCTTC. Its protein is CASVPSRAPYGYTF.

The CDR3 reads CASSLAGLAGPYNEQFF. In nucleotides, the CDR3 is TGCGCCAGCAGCTTGGCCGGTCTAGCGGGCCCCTACAATGAGCAGTTCTTC. The J gene is TRBJ2-1, the V gene TRBV5-1; TRBD2 matches at 8 bases. Germline V gene lookup returns CDR1 SGHRS and CDR2 YFSETQ. The CDR3 sequence is 17 residues long. J was trimmed by 2 bases and V by 0 bases; bases with no gene match: 7.

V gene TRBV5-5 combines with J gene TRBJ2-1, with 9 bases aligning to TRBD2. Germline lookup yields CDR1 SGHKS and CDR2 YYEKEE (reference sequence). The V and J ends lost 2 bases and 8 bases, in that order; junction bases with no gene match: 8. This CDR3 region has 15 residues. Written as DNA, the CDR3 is TGTGCCAGCAGCTTTAGCGTAGCGGGAGTCTATGAGCAGTTCTTC. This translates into CASSFSVAGVYEQFF.

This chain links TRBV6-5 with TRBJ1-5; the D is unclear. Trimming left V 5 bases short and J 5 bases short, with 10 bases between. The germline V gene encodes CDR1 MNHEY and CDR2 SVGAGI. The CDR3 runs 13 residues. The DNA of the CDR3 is TGTGCCAGCAGTACTAACCGGGATCAGCCCCAGCATTTT. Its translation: CASSTNRDQPQHF.

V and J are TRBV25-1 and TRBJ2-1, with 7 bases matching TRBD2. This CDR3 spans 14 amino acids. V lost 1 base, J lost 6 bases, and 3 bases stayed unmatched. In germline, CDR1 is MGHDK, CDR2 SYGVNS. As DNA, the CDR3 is TGTGCCAGCAGTGAATGGGCTAGCGGCAATGAGCAGTTCTTC. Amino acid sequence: CASSEWASGNEQFF.

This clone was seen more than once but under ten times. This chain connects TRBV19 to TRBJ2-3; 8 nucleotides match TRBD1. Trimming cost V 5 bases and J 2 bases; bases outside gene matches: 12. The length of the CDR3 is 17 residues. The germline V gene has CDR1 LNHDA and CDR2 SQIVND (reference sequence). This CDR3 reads CASSPQTGAASTDTQYF. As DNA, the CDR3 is TGTGCCAGTAGTCCGCAGACAGGGGCCGCCTCCACAGATACGCAGTATTTT.

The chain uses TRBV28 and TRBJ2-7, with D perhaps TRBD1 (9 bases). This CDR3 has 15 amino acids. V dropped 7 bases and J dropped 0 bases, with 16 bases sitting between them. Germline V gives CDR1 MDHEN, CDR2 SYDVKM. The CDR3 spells CASIGGDRASYEQYF. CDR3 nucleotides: TGTGCCAGCATCGGGGGGGACAGGGCCTCCTACGAGCAGTACTTC.

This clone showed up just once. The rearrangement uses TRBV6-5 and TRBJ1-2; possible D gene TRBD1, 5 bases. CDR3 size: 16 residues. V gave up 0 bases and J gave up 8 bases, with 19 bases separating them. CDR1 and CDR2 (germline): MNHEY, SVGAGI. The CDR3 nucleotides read TGTGCCAGCAGTTACTCAGGGACTATATTCTATCAGGGCTACACCTTC. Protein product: CASSYSGTIFYQGYTF.

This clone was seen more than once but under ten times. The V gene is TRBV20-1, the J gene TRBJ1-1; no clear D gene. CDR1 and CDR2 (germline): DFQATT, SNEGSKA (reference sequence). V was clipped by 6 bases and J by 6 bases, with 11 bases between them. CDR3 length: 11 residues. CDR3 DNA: TGCAGTGCCCCCCCGTATGCTGAAGCTTTCTTT. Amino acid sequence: CSAPPYAEAFF.

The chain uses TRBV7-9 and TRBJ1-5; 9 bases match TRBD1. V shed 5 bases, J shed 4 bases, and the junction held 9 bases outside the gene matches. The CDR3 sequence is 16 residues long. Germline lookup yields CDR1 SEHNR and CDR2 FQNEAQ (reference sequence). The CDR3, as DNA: TGTGCCAGCAGCCGGGACAGGGTGATTGGAAATCAGCCCCAGCATTTT. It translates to CASSRDRVIGNQPQHF.

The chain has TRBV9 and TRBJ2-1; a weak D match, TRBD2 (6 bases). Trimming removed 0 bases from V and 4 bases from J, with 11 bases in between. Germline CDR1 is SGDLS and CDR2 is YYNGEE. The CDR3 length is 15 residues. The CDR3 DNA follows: TGTGCCAGCAGCGTAGCTCCTGGAGGGTACAATGAGCAGTTCTTC. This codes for CASSVAPGGYNEQFF.

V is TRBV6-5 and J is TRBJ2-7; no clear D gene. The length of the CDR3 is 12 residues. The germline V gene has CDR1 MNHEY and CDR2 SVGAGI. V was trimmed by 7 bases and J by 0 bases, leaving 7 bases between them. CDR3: CASTLSSYEQYF. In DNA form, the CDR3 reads TGTGCCAGCACCCTTAGCTCCTACGAGCAGTACTTC.

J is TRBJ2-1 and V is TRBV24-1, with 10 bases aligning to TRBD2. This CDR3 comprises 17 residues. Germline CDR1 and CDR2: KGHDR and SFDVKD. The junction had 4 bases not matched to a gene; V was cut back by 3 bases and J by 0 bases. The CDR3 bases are TGTGCCACCAGTGATAGTATAGCGGGAGGCTCCTACAATGAGCAGTTCTTC. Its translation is CATSDSIAGGSYNEQFF.

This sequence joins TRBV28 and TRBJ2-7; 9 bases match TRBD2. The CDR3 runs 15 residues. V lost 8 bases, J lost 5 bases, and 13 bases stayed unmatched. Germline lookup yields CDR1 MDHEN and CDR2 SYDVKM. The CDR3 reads CASAGASGITHEQYF. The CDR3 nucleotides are TGTGCCAGCGCCGGGGCTAGCGGGATAACCCACGAGCAGTACTTC.

This CDR3 reads CASSRPGGGGSPLHF. The CDR3 region has the DNA TGTGCCAGCAGCCGCCCGGGTGGGGGCGGGTCACCCCTCCACTTT. This rearrangement joins TRBV28 to TRBJ1-6, with a weak D call TRBD1 (6 bases). The CDR3 runs to 15 residues. The V end was cut by 6 bases, the J end by 10 bases, with 19 bases between. In germline, CDR1 is MDHEN, CDR2 SYDVKM.